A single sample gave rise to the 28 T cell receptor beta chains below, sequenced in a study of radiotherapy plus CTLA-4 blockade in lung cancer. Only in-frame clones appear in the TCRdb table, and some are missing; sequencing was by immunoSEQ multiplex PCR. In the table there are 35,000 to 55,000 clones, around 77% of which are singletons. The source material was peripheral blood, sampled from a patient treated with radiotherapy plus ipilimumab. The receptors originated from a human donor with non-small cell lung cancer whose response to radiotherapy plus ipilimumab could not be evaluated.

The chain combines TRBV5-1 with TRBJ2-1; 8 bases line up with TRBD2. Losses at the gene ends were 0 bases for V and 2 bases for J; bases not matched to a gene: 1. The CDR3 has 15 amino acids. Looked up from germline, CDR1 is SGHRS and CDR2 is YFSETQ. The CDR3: CASSLAGGTYNEQFF. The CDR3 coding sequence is TGCGCCAGCAGCTTGGCGGGAGGGACCTACAATGAGCAGTTCTTC. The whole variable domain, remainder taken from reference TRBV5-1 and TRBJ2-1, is KAGVTQTPRYLIKTRGQQVTLSCSPISGHRSVSWYQQTPGQGLQFLFEYFSETQRNKGNFPGRFSGRQFSNSRSEMNVSTLELGDSALYLCASSLAGGTYNEQFFGPGTRLTVL.

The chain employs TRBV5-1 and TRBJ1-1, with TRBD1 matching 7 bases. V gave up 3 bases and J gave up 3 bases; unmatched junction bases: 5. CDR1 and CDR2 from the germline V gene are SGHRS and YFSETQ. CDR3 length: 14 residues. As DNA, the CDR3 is TGCGCCAGCAGCTACAACAGGGGTGACACTGAAGCTTTCTTT. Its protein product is CASSYNRGDTEAFF.

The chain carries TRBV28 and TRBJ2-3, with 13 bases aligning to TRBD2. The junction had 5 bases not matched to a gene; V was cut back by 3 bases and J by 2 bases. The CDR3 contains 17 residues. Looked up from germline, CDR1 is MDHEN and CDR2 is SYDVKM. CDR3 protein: CASSLWTSGGFTDTQYF. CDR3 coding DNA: TGTGCCAGCAGTTTGTGGACTAGCGGGGGTTTCACAGATACGCAGTATTTT.

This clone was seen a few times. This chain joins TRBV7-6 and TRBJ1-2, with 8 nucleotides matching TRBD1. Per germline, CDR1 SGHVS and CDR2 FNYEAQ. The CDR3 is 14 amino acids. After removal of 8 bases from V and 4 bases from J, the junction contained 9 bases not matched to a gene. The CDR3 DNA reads TGTGCCAGCGGGCAGGGGGCAATAGGCTATGGCTACACCTTC. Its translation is CASGQGAIGYGYTF. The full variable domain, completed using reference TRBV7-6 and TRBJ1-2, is GAGVSQSPRYKVTKRGQDVALRCDPISGHVSLYWYRQALGQGPEFLTYFNYEAQQDKSGLPNDRFSAERPEGSISTLTIQRTEQRDSAMYRCASGQGAIGYGYTFGSGTRLTVV.

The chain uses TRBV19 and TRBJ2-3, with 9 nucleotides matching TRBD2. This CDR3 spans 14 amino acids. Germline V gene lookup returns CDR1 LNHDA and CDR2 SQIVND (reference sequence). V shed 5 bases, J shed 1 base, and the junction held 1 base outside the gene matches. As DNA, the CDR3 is TGTGCCAGTAGTTCTAGCGGGGGCACAGATACGCAGTATTTT. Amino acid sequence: CASSSSGGTDTQYF.

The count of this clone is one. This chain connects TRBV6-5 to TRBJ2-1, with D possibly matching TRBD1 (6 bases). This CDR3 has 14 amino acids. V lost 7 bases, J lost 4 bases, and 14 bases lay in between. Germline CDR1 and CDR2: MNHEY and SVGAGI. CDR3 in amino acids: CASTRVGAYNEQFF. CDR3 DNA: TGTGCCAGCACCCGGGTGGGGGCGTACAATGAGCAGTTCTTC.

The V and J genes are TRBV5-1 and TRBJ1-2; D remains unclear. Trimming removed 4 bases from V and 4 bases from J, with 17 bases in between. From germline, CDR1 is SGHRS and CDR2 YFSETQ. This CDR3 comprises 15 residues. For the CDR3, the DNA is TGCGCCAGCAGCATGGGTCCTCCAGTAAGCTATGGCTACACCTTC. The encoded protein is CASSMGPPVSYGYTF.

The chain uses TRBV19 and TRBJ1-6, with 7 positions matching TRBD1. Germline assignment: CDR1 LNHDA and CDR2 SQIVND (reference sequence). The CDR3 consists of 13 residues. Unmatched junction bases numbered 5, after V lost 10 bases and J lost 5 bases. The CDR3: CATQGGNNSPLHF. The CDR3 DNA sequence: TGTGCCACCCAGGGGGGAAATAATTCACCCCTCCACTTT.

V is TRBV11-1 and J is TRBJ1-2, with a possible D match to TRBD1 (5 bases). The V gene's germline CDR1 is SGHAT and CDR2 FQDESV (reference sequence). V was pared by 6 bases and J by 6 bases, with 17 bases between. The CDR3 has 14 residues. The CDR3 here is CASSRAGTGDGYTF. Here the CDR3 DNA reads TGTGCCAGCAGTAGGGCCGGGACGGGAGATGGCTACACCTTC.

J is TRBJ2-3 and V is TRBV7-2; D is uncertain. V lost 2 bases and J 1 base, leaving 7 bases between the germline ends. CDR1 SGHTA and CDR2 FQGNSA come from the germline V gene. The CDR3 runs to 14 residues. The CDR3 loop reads CASSLLSGTDTQYF. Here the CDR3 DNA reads TGTGCCAGCAGCTTACTGTCGGGCACAGATACGCAGTATTTT.

DNA of the CDR3: TGTGCCAGCACGGTTAGCGGGGGGAATACCTACGAGCAGTACTTC. It encodes CASTVSGGNTYEQYF. This sequence joins TRBV28 and TRBJ2-7, with 10 nucleotides matching TRBD2. V trimming: 7 bases; J trimming: 2 bases; junction bases outside the gene matches: 8. CDR1 is MDHEN and CDR2 is SYDVKM in the germline V gene. This CDR3 has 15 residues.

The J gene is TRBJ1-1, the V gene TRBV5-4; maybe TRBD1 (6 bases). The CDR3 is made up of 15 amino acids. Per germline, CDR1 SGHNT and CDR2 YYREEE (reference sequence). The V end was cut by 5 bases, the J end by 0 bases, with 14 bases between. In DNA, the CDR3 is TGTGCCAGCAGGAGAGGGGGGGACCTGAACACTGAAGCTTTCTTT. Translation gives CASRRGGDLNTEAFF. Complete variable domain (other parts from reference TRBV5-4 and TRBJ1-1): ETGVTQSPTHLIKTRGQQVTLRCSSQSGHNTVSWYQQALGQGPQFIFQYYREEENGRGNFPPRFSGLQFPNYSSELNVNALELDDSALYLCASRRGGDLNTEAFFGQGTRLTVV.

As DNA, the CDR3 is TGTGCCAGCAGTCGACAGGGGGCCATTTCAGGGGAAAAACTGTTTTTT. As protein: CASSRQGAISGEKLFF. V and J are TRBV7-9 and TRBJ1-4; 10 bases line up with TRBD1. The V gene end was trimmed by 6 bases and the J gene end by 8 bases; junction bases not matched to a gene: 12. Germline-derived CDR1 and CDR2 are SEHNR and FQNEAQ (reference sequence). The CDR3 contains 16 residues.

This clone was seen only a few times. The CDR3 spells CASTWDMNTEAFF. CDR3 DNA: TGTGCCAGCACCTGGGACATGAACACTGAAGCTTTCTTT. The rearrangement uses TRBV6-1 and TRBJ1-1; D may be TRBD1 (6 bases). The germline gives CDR1 MNHNS, CDR2 SASEGT. This CDR3 is built from 13 residues. V lost 7 bases, J lost 0 bases, and 9 bases lay in between.

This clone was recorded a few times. This CDR3 reads CASSQEWQAQPQHF. The DNA for the CDR3 is TGCGCCAGCAGCCAAGAATGGCAGGCCCAGCCCCAGCATTTT. The J gene is TRBJ1-5, the V gene TRBV4-1; no firm D call. The CDR3 has 14 residues. CDR1 is MGHRA and CDR2 is YSYEKL in the germline V gene. The V gene lost 0 bases and the J gene lost 7 bases, with 10 bases spanning the gap.

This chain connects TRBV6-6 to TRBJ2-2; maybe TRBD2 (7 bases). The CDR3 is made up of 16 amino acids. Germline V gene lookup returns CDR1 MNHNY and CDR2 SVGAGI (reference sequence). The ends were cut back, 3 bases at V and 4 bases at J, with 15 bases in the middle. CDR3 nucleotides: TGTGCCAGCAGTTATAGTGCGGGGGCCGGCACCGGGGAGCTGTTTTTT. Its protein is CASSYSAGAGTGELFF.

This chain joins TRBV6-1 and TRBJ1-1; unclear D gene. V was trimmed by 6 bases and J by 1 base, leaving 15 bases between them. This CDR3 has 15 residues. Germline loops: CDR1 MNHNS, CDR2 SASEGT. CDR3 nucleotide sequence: TGTGCCAGCAGAGCGATGGCATTCGAGAACACTGAAGCTTTCTTT. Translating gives CASRAMAFENTEAFF.

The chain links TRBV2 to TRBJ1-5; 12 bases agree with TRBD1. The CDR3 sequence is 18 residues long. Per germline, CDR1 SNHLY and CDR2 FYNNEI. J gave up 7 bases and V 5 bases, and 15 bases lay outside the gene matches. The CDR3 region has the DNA TGTGCCAGCAGTTCCGGGACAGGGGGCTTACCTTCGGGGCAGCCCCAGCATTTT. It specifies CASSSGTGGLPSGQPQHF.

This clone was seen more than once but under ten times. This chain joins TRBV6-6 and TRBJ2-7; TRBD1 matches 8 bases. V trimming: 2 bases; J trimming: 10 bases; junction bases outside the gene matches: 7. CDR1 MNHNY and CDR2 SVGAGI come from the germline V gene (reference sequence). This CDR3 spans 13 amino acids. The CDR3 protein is CASSYAGTGGQYF. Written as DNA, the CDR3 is TGTGCCAGCAGTTACGCCGGGACAGGCGGCCAGTACTTC.

CDR3 sequence: CASSPLSNQPQHF. The CDR3 nucleotides read TGTGCCAGCTCACCGTTATCCAATCAGCCCCAGCATTTT. V usage is TRBV18 and J usage is TRBJ1-5; D gene uncertain. This CDR3 spans 13 amino acids. Trimming removed 3 bases from V and 3 bases from J, with 6 bases in between. CDR1 and CDR2 from the germline V gene are KGHSH and LQKENI.

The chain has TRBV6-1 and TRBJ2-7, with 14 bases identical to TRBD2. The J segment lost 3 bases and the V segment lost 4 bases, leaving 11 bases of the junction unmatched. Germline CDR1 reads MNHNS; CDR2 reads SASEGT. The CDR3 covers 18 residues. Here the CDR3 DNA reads TGTGCCAGCAGTGGGGCCGGGACTAGCGGGAGTAGGAACTACGAGCAGTACTTC. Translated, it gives CASSGAGTSGSRNYEQYF.

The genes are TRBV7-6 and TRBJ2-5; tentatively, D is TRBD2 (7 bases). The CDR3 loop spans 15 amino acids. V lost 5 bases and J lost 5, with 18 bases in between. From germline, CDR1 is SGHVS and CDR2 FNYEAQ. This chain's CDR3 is CASSPSGGPWETQYF. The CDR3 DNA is TGTGCCAGCAGCCCCTCCGGGGGGCCATGGGAGACCCAGTACTTC.

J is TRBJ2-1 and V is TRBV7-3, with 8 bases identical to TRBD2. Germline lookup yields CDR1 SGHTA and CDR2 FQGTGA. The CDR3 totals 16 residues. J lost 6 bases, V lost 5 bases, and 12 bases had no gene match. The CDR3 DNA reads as TGTGCCAGCAGCACGCAAGCGGGAGTACGGTTCAATGAGCAGTTCTTC. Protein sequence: CASSTQAGVRFNEQFF. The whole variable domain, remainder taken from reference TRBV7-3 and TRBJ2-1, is GAGVSQTPSNKVTEKGKYVELRCDPISGHTALYWYRQSLGQGPEFLIYFQGTGAADDSGLPNDRFFAVRPEGSVSTLKIQRTERGDSAVYLCASSTQAGVRFNEQFFGPGTRLTVL.

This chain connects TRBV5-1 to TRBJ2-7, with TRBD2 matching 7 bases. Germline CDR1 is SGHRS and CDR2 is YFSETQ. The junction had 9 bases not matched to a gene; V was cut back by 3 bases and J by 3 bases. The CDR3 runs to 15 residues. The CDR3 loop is CASSSRSGPGYEQYF. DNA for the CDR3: TGCGCCAGCAGCTCTCGTAGCGGGCCAGGCTACGAGCAGTACTTC.

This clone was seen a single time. The DNA of the CDR3 is TGTGCCAGCAGTTGGGGGACAGGGGGGACTAACTATGGCTACACCTTC. It codes for CASSWGTGGTNYGYTF. The chain has TRBV27 and TRBJ1-2, with 11 bases identical to TRBD1. V shed 4 bases and J 0 bases; nucleotides not matched to a gene: 4. Per the germline V gene, CDR1 is MNHEY and CDR2 is SMNVEV (reference sequence). The CDR3 is 16 residues long.

CDR3 DNA sequence: TGTGCCAGCAGTGCCCCCGGGACGGGAGATACCTATGGCTACACCTTC. Amino acids: CASSAPGTGDTYGYTF. The chain employs TRBV25-1 and TRBJ1-2, with D perhaps TRBD1 (5 bases). The CDR3 has 16 amino acids. The V and J ends lost 4 bases and 4 bases respectively, with 19 bases between them. The germline V gene encodes CDR1 MGHDK and CDR2 SYGVNS.

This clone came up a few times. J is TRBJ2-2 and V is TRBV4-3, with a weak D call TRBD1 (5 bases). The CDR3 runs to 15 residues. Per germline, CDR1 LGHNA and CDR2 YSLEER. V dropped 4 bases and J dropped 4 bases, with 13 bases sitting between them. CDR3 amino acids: CASSRGGASTGELFF. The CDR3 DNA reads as TGCGCCAGCAGCCGGGGTGGGGCGAGCACCGGGGAGCTGTTTTTT.

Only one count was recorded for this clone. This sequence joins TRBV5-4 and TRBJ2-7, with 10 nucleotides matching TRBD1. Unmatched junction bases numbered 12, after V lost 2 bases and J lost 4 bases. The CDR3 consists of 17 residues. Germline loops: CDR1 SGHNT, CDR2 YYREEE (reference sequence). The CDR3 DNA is TGTGCCAGCAGCTTCGGGGCCTGGACAGGGGGTTCGTACGAGCAGTACTTC. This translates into CASSFGAWTGGSYEQYF.